Shown below are 9 T cell receptor beta chains from a single sample sequenced in a study of T-cell memory formation after mild COVID-19. TCRdb reprocessed the 5' RACE reads with MiXCR, giving one entry per CDR3 protein. The sample consists of 360,000 or so distinct CDR3 sequences, 25% to 30% of them appearing once. Sequencing was performed on PBMCs or a T cell subset sorted from them (not recorded which). These receptors came from an adult woman who had mild COVID-19 (a few samples of this study predate the infection). Cell type and time point are not known.

This chain joins TRBV11-2 and TRBJ2-7; 9 nucleotides agree with TRBD1. With 5 bases clipped from V and 3 bases from J, the junction kept 8 bases outside the gene matches. CDR3 size: 15 residues. Looked up from germline, CDR1 is SGHAT and CDR2 is FQNNGV. The CDR3 is CASSHRGTGIYEQYF. CDR3 in DNA: TGTGCCAGCAGCCACCGGGGGACAGGGATCTACGAGCAGTACTTC.

This clonotype appeared a few times. V and J are TRBV7-2 and TRBJ1-1, with unresolved D. Trimming pared 1 base from V and 1 base from J, leaving 4 bases between. Looked up from germline, CDR1 is SGHTA and CDR2 is FQGNSA. CDR3 length: 13 residues. CDR3 sequence reads: CASSLEKNTEAFF. The CDR3, as DNA: TGTGCCAGCAGCTTAGAGAAGAACACTGAAGCTTTCTTT.

This clonotype was found a few times. V usage is TRBV5-1 and J usage is TRBJ2-1; the D gene is possibly TRBD1 (5 bases). This CDR3 contains 15 residues. From germline, CDR1 is SGHRS and CDR2 YFSETQ. The V gene lost 0 bases and the J gene lost 9 bases, with 16 bases spanning the gap. CDR3 region: CASSLDMGPFGEQFF. The CDR3 nucleotides read TGCGCCAGCAGCTTGGACATGGGGCCATTTGGTGAGCAGTTCTTC.

There are a few counts of this clonotype. The rearrangement uses TRBV7-2 and TRBJ1-3, with D maybe TRBD1 (6 bases). Germline CDR1 and CDR2: SGHTA and FQGNSA. The CDR3 sequence is 14 residues long. V gave up 1 base and J gave up 4 bases, with 8 bases separating them. The CDR3 sequence is CASSLEGVGNTIYF. CDR3 DNA: TGTGCCAGCAGCTTAGAGGGGGTCGGAAACACCATATATTTT.

The chain is built from TRBV27 and TRBJ2-1; 10 positions match TRBD2. Unmatched junction bases numbered 9, after V lost 11 bases and J lost 5 bases. Germline CDR1 MNHEY, CDR2 SMNVEV (reference sequence). CDR3 length equals 14 residues. The CDR3 nucleotides are TGTGCCTCCTGGGGACTAGCGCCCGACAATGAGCAGTTCTTC. Translation: CASWGLAPDNEQFF.

V and J are TRBV15 and TRBJ2-7; possibly TRBD1 for D (6 bases). CDR1 is LNHNV and CDR2 is YYDKDF in the germline V gene (reference sequence). This CDR3 is 15 amino acids long. The V and J ends lost 0 bases and 2 bases respectively, with 11 bases between them. This CDR3 is CATSRDGGGAYEQYF. Here the CDR3 DNA reads TGTGCCACCAGCAGAGATGGGGGCGGTGCCTACGAGCAGTACTTC.

This clonotype was seen more than once but under ten times. The V call is TRBV10-3, the J call TRBJ2-1; TRBD2 agrees at 13 bases. Per germline, CDR1 ENHRY and CDR2 SYGVKD. V lost 6 bases, J lost 2 bases, and 4 bases stayed unmatched. The CDR3 has 16 amino acids. The chain's CDR3 is CAIRLAGGYTYNEQFF. DNA of the CDR3: TGTGCCATCAGACTAGCGGGAGGGTACACCTACAATGAGCAGTTCTTC.

The chain couples TRBV24-1 to TRBJ2-2; D gene ambiguous. V was clipped by 2 bases and J by 1 base, with 4 bases between them. Germline assignment: CDR1 KGHDR and CDR2 SFDVKD. CDR3 length: 14 residues. The CDR3 here is CATSDYRNTGELFF. The DNA of the CDR3 is TGTGCCACCAGTGATTACAGGAACACCGGGGAGCTGTTTTTT.

The chain joins TRBV4-1 to TRBJ1-2, with D hard to call. Germline values: CDR1 MGHRA, CDR2 YSYEKL. The CDR3 covers 16 residues. V shed 2 bases and J shed 1 base, with 14 bases lying between them. The CDR3 sequence is CASSQPSGGLNYGYTF. The CDR3 nucleotides read TGCGCCAGCAGCCAACCATCGGGAGGCCTTAACTATGGCTACACCTTC.